The T cell receptor (beta chain) under discussion was sequenced for a study of T-cell memory formation after mild COVID-19. Study-wide context: Across donors, TCR clusters were largely donor specific.

Notes on the study in general: Later expanders leaned CD4+, whereas clones that contracted between day 15 and 85 were balanced CD4/CD8.

TCRdb re-called the 5' RACE reads through MiXCR, storing one row per CDR3 protein. In the table there are about 340,000 distinct CDR3 sequences, over 10% of which are singletons. V shed 4 bases and J shed 5 bases, with 16 bases lying between them. CDR3 length equals 15 residues. Per germline, CDR1 SGHDT and CDR2 YYEEEE. Note on this clonotype: The antigen is undetermined.

This clonotype was obtained from a man aged 18 to 29 who had mild COVID-19 (a few samples of this study predate the infection). Cell type and time point are not known. This chain links TRBV5-6 with TRBJ1-5, with D maybe TRBD1 (5 bases). The sequencing input was PBMCs or a T cell subset sorted from them (not recorded which). The CDR3 spells CASSPWARAHQPQHF. The CDR3 DNA sequence: TGTGCCAGCAGCCCCTGGGCCAGGGCCCATCAGCCCCAGCATTTT.